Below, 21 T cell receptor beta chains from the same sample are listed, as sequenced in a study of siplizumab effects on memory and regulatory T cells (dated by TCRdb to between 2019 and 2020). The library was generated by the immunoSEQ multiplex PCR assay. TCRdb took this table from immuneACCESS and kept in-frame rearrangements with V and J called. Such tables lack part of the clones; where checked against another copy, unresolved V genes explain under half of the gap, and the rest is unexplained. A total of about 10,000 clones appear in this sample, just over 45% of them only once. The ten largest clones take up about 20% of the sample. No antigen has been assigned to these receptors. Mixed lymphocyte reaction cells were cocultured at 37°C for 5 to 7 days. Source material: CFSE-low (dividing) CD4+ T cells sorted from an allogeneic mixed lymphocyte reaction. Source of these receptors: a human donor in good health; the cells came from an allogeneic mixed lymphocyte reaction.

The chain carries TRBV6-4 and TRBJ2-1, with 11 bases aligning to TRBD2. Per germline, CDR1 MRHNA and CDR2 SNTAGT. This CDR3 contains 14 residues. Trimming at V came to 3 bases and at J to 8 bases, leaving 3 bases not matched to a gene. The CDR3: CASSDGTSGDEQFF. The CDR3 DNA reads TGTGCCAGCAGTGATGGGACTAGCGGCGATGAGCAGTTCTTC.

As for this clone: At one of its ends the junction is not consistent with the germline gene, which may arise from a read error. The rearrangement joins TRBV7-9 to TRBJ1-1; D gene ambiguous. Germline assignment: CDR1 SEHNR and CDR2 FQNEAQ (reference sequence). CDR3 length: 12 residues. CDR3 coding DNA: TGTGCCAGCAGCTTTCGGCAGCCCCCGTTTGTCTTT. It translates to CASSFRQPPFVF.

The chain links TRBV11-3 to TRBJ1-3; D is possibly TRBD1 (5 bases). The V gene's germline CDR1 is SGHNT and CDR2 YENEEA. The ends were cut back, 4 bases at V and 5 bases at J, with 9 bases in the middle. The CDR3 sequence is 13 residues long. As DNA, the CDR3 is TGTGCCAGCAGCTCAGGGAACAGAAACACCATATATTTT. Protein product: CASSSGNRNTIYF.

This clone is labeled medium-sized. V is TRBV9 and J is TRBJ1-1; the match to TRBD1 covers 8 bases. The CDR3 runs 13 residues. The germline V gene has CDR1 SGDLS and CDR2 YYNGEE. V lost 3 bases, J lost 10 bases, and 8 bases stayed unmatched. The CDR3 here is CASSAGQGRGAFF. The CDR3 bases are TGTGCCAGCAGCGCCGGACAGGGAAGGGGAGCTTTCTTT.

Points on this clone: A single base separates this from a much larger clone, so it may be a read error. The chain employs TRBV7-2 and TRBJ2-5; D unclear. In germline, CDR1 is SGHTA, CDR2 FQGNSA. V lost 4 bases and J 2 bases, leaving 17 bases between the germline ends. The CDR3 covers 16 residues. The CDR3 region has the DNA TGTGCCAGCAGCTCGAGTGTAACCTCCCTTCAAGAGACCCAGTACTTC. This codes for CASSSSVTSLQETQYF. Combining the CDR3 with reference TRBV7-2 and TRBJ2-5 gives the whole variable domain GAGVSQSPSNKVTEKGKDVELRCDPISGHTALYWYRQSLGQGLEFLIYFQGNSAPDKSGLPSDRFSAERTGGSVSTLTIQRTQQEDSAVYLCASSSSVTSLQETQYFGPGTRLLVL.

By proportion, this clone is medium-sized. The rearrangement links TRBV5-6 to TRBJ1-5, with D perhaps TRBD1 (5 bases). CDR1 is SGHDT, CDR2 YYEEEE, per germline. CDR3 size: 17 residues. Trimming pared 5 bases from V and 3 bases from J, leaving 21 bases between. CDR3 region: CASSSLRGGTFNQPQHF. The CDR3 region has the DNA TGTGCCAGCAGTTCCTTACGAGGAGGGACTTTCAATCAGCCCCAGCATTTT.

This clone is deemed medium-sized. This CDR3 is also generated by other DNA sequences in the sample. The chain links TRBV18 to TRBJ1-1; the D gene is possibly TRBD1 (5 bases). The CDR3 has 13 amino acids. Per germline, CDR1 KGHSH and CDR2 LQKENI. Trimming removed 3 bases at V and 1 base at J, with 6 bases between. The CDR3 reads CASSPQGNTEAFF. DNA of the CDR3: TGTGCCAGCTCACCCCAGGGGAACACTGAAGCTTTCTTT.

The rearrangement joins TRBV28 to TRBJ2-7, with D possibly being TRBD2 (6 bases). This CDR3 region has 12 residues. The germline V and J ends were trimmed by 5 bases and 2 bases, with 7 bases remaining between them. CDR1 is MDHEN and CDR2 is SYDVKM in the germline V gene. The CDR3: CASSTGAYEQYF. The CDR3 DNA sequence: TGTGCCAGCAGTACGGGGGCCTACGAGCAGTACTTC.

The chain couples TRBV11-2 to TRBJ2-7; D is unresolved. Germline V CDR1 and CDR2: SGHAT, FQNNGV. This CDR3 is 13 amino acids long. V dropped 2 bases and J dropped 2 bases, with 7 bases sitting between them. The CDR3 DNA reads TGTGCCAGCAGCTTACAGCCCCCCTACGAGCAGTACTTC. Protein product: CASSLQPPYEQYF.

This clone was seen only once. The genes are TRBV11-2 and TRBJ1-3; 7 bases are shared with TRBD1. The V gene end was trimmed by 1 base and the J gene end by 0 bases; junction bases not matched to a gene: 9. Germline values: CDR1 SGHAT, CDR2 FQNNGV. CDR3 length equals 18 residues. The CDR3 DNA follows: TGTGCCAGCAGCTTAGCGCCAGGGACAGTCCTCTCTGGAAACACCATATATTTT. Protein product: CASSLAPGTVLSGNTIYF.

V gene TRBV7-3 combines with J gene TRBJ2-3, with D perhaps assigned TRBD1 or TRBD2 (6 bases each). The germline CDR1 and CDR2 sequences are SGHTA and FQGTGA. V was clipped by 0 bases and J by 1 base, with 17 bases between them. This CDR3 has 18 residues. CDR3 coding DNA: TGTGCCAGCAGCTTAACTTCGTCCGGGGGCGGTCGCACAGATACGCAGTATTTT. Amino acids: CASSLTSSGGGRTDTQYF.

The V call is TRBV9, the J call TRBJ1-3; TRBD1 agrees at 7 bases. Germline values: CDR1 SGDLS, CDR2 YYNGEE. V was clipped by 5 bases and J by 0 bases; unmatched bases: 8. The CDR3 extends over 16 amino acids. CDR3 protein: CASSPQGSSSGNTIYF. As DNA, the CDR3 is TGTGCCAGCAGTCCACAGGGGTCCTCCTCTGGAAACACCATATATTTT.

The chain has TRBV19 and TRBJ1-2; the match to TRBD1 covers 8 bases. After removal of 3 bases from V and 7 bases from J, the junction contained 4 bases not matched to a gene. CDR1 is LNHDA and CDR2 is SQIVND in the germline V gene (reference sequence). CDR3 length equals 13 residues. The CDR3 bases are TGTGCCAGTAGTATGCAGGGGGCGCTTGGCTACACCTTC. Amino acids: CASSMQGALGYTF.

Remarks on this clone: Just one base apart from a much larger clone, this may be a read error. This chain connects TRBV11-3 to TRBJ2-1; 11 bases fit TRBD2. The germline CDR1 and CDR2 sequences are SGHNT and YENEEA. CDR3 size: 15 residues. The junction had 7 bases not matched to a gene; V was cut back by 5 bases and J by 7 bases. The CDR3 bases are TGTGCCAGCAGCGGGGAGCTAGCGGGAGGAAATGAGCAGTTCTTC. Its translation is CASSGELAGGNEQFF.

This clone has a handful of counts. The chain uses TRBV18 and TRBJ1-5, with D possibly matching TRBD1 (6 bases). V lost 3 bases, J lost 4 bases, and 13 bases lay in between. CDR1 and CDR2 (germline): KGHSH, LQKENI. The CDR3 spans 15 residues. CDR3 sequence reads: CASSPLGQKNQPQHF. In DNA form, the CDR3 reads TGTGCCAGCTCACCGCTCGGACAGAAGAATCAGCCCCAGCATTTT.

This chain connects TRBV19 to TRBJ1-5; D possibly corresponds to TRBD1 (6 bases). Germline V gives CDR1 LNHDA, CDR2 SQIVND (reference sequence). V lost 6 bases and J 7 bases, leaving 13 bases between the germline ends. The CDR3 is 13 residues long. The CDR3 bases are TGTGCCAGTAGCCAGAACAGGGACCAGCCCCAGCATTTT. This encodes CASSQNRDQPQHF.

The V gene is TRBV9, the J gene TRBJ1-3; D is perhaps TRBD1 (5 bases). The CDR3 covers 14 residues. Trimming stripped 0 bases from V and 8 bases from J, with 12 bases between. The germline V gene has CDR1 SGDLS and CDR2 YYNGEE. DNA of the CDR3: TGTGCCAGCAGCGTAGAGGCAGGGTGGGACACCATATATTTT. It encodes CASSVEAGWDTIYF.

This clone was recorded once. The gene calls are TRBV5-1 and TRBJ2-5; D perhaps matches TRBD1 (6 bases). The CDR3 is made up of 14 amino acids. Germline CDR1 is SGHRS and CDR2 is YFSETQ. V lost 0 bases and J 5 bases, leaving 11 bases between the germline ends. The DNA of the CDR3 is TGCGCCAGCAGCTTGGTCAGGGGCGTGGAGACCCAGTACTTC. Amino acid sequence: CASSLVRGVETQYF.

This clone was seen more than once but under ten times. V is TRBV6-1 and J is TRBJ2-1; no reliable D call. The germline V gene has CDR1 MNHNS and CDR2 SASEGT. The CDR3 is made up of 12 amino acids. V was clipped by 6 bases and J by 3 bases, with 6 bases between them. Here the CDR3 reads CASRANYNEQFF. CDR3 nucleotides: TGTGCCAGCAGGGCGAACTACAATGAGCAGTTCTTC.

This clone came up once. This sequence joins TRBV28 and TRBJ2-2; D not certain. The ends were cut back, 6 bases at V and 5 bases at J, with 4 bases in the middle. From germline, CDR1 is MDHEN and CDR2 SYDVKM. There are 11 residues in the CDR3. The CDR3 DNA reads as TGTGCCAGCAGACTTACCGGGGAGCTGTTTTTT. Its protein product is CASRLTGELFF.

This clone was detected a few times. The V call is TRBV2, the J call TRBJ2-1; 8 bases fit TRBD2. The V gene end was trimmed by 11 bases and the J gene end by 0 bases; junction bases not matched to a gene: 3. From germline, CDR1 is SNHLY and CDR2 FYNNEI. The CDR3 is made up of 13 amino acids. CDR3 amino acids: CAGTSGSYNEQFF. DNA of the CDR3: TGTGCCGGTACTAGCGGCTCCTACAATGAGCAGTTCTTC.